This T cell receptor (beta chain) was observed in a study of early T cells in non-severe SARS-CoV-2 infection. Study background: Bulk RNA taken from unsorted whole blood was sequenced, leaving chains unpaired. Points from the study as a whole: Matching results from VDJdb favored anti-spike CD8 responses, leaving private and CD4 specificities undetected.

Molecules of cDNA were individually given unique molecular identifiers that were attached to them. TCRdb passed the 5' RACE reads through MiXCR, listing each CDR3 protein once. The table shows over 100,000 distinct CDR3 sequences, with approximately 14% occurring only once. Trimming left V 4 bases short and J 7 bases short, with 14 bases between. Germline V gives CDR1 SEHNR, CDR2 FQNEAQ (reference sequence). The CDR3 is made up of 13 amino acids. This clonotype was seen at least ten times. What it recognizes is unknown. The chain joins TRBV7-9 to TRBJ2-7; D is possibly TRBD1 or TRBD2 (5 bases each). The sequenced sample consisted of whole blood. This receptor was identified in an adult who was a healthcare worker with PCR-confirmed SARS-CoV-2 infection or an uninfected control (not recorded which). This CDR3 is CASSSGTYGEQYF. CDR3 in DNA: TGTGCCAGCAGCTCCGGGACCTACGGGGAGCAGTACTTC.